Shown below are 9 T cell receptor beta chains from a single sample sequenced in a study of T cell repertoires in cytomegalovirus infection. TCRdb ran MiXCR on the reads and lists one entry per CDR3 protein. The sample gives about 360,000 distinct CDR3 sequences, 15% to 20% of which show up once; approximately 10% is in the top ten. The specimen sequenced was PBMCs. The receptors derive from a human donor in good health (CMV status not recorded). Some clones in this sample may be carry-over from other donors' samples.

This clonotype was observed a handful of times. CDR3 bases: TGCAGTGCTAGAGATGGGGGGCACTTCACAGATACGCAGTATTTT. Its protein product is CSARDGGHFTDTQYF. This chain connects TRBV20-1 to TRBJ2-3; the D gene could be TRBD1 or TRBD2 (6 bases each). CDR1 and CDR2 (germline): DFQATT, SNEGSKA (reference sequence). This CDR3 contains 15 residues. Deletions cut 0 bases from V and 2 bases from J, with 12 bases between.

The DNA of the CDR3 is TGTGCCAGCAGCGTGACCGGGACTAGCGAGGGGGAGACCCAGTACTTC. Amino acids: CASSVTGTSEGETQYF. This chain connects TRBV7-2 to TRBJ2-5; TRBD2 matches 10 bases. The trim removed 5 bases at V and 5 bases at J, leaving 11 bases unmatched. The CDR3 spans 16 residues. CDR1 is SGHTA and CDR2 is FQGNSA in the germline V gene.

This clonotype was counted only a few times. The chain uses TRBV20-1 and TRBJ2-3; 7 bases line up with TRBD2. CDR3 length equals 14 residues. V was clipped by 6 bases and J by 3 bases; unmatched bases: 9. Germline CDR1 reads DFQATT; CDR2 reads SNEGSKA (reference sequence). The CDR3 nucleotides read TGCAGTGCCCCCCGGGGGGAAGAAACAGATACGCAGTATTTT. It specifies CSAPRGEETDTQYF.

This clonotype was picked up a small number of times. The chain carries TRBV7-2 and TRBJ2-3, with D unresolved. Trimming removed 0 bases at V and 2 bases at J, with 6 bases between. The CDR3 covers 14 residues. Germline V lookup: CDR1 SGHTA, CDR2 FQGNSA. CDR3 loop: CASSLARNTDTQYF. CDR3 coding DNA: TGTGCCAGCAGCTTAGCCAGAAACACAGATACGCAGTATTTT. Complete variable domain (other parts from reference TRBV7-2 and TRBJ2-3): GAGVSQSPSNKVTEKGKDVELRCDPISGHTALYWYRQSLGQGLEFLIYFQGNSAPDKSGLPSDRFSAERTGGSVSTLTIQRTQQEDSAVYLCASSLARNTDTQYFGPGTRLTVL.

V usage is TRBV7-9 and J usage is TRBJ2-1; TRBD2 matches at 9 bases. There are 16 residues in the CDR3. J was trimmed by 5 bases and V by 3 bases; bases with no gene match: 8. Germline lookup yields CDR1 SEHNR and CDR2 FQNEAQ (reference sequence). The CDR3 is CASSLMEAGGDNEQFF. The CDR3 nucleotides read TGTGCCAGCAGCTTGATGGAGGCGGGAGGGGACAATGAGCAGTTCTTC.

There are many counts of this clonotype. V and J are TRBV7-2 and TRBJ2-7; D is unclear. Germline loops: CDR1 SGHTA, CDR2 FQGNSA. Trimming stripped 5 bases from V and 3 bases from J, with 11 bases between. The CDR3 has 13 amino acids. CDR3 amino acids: CASSRNGFYEQYF. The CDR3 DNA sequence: TGTGCCAGCAGCCGAAACGGTTTCTACGAGCAGTACTTC.

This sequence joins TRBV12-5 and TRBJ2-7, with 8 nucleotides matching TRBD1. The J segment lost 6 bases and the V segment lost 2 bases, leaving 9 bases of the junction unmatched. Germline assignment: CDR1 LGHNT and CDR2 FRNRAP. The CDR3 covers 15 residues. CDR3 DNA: TGTGCTAGTGGTTTGTACTTAGGACAGGGCTGCGAGCAGTACTTC. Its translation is CASGLYLGQGCEQYF. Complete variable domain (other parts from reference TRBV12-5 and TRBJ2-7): DARVTQTPRHKVTEMGQEVTMRCQPILGHNTVFWYRQTMMQGLELLAYFRNRAPLDDSGMPKDRFSAEMPDATLATLKIQPSEPRDSAVYFCASGLYLGQGCEQYFGPGTRLTVT.

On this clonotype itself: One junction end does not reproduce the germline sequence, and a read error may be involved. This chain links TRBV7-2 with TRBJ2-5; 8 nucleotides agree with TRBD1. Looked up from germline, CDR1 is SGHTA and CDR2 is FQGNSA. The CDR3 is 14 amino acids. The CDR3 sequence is CAGSSRTGLQTQYF. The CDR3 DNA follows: TGTGCCGGCAGCTCCCGGACAGGGCTACAGACCCAGTACTTC.

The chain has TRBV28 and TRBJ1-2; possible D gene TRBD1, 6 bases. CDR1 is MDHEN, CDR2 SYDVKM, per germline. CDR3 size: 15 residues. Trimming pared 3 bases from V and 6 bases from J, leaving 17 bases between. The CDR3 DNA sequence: TGTGCCAGCAGTTTCAGTGGCAGGGGACTAGATGGCTACACCTTC. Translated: CASSFSGRGLDGYTF.